Each of the 24 T cell receptor beta chains below was sequenced from the same sample in a study of blood T cell repertoires in COVID-19 (dated by TCRdb to the early 2020s). Library preparation used the immunoSEQ multiplex PCR assay. Drawn from immuneACCESS, this table holds only the in-frame rearrangements with V and J called that TCRdb kept. Clones are partly lost; checked studies trace under half to an unresolved V gene and leave the rest unexplained. In all, the sample holds fewer than 350,000 clones, and about 85% of those were seen once. The ten largest clones represent over 1.5% of the sample. The specimen sequenced was PBMCs or T cells enriched from blood (not recorded which). Every receptor here comes from a woman aged 25 to 39 who had been exposed to COVID-19.

The chain carries TRBV28 and TRBJ2-7; TRBD1 aligns across 7 bases. This CDR3 has 13 amino acids. Germline trimming cut 10 bases from V and 2 bases from J; bases unmatched to any gene: 8. From germline, CDR1 is MDHEN and CDR2 SYDVKM. CDR3 region: CATLQGSTYEQYF. CDR3 nucleotides: TGTGCCACCTTACAGGGGTCGACCTACGAGCAGTACTTC.

This clone was observed a single time. This chain links TRBV10-3 with TRBJ2-1, with 8 nucleotides matching TRBD2. The CDR3 is made up of 14 amino acids. In germline, CDR1 is ENHRY, CDR2 SYGVKD. V was pared by 4 bases and J by 6 bases, with 5 bases of the junction left unmatched. CDR3 residues: CAISGVAGGNEQFF. The CDR3 DNA is TGTGCCATCAGTGGTGTGGCGGGAGGCAATGAGCAGTTCTTC.

The chain employs TRBV7-2 and TRBJ2-5; TRBD1 agrees at 9 bases. V lost 5 bases, J lost 5 bases, and 15 bases stayed unmatched. The CDR3 covers 17 residues. From germline, CDR1 is SGHTA and CDR2 FQGNSA. The chain's CDR3 is CASSRGQGRKVPETQYF. CDR3 DNA: TGTGCCAGCAGCAGAGGACAGGGGAGAAAAGTGCCGGAGACCCAGTACTTC.

The V gene is TRBV7-2, the J gene TRBJ2-1; TRBD2 matches 8 bases. Germline V gives CDR1 SGHTA, CDR2 FQGNSA. With V trimmed by 4 bases and J by 4 bases, 9 bases remained unmatched. This CDR3 region has 16 residues. CDR3 residues: CASSSAGGGFYNEQFF. CDR3 coding DNA: TGTGCCAGCAGCTCAGCCGGGGGGGGCTTTTACAATGAGCAGTTCTTC.

This chain connects TRBV30 to TRBJ2-7; the D gene is possibly TRBD1 (5 bases). The CDR3 runs 15 residues. Trimming took off 2 bases at V and 7 bases at J, with 21 bases between the two ends. Per germline, CDR1 GTSNPN and CDR2 SVGIG (reference sequence). The CDR3 DNA is TGTGCCTGGAGTTTTGACAGTATTTTTTTCTCGGAGCAGTACTTC. Translated: CAWSFDSIFFSEQYF.

This chain connects TRBV6-5 to TRBJ1-4; D is uncertain. V shed 10 bases and J shed 3 bases, with 18 bases lying between them. Germline V gene lookup returns CDR1 MNHEY and CDR2 SVGAGI. The CDR3 runs 15 residues. CDR3: CATQNRKMANEKLFF. The CDR3 DNA sequence: TGTGCCACACAAAACCGAAAAATGGCTAATGAAAAACTGTTTTTT.

V is TRBV10-3 and J is TRBJ1-5; 11 nucleotides align to TRBD1. Germline V gives CDR1 ENHRY, CDR2 SYGVKD. This CDR3 has 17 residues. Trimming at V came to 3 bases and at J to 5 bases, leaving 9 bases not matched to a gene. The CDR3 region has the DNA TGTGCCATCAGTGACTCTACAGGACAGGGGGCTCATCAGCCCCAGCATTTT. Residues: CAISDSTGQGAHQPQHF.

The rearrangement joins TRBV30 to TRBJ2-3; D not certain. With 1 base removed from V and 5 bases from J, the gap between germline ends came to 10 bases. This CDR3 region has 13 residues. Germline V gene sequence: CDR1 GTSNPN, CDR2 SVGIG (reference sequence). The chain's CDR3 is CAWSGSVIDTQYF. The CDR3 region has the DNA TGTGCCTGGAGTGGGAGCGTTATAGATACGCAGTATTTT.

The CDR3 DNA is TGTGCCAGCAGCTACGAACAGGGGGACCGGCAGTTCTTC. It codes for CASSYEQGDRQFF. The chain links TRBV3-1 (or the pseudogene TRBV3-2) to TRBJ2-1, with 8 positions matching TRBD1. Germline values: CDR1 LGHDT, CDR2 YNNKEL (reference sequence). After removal of 5 bases from V and 12 bases from J, the junction contained 9 bases not matched to a gene. The CDR3 is 13 amino acids.

The CDR3 here is CASIQDRVLNEQYF. The CDR3 region has the DNA TGTGCCAGCATCCAGGACAGGGTTTTAAACGAGCAGTACTTC. The chain combines TRBV7-2 with TRBJ2-7; 8 nucleotides match TRBD1. The germline V gene has CDR1 SGHTA and CDR2 FQGNSA. V lost 7 bases, J lost 5 bases, and 10 bases stayed unmatched. This CDR3 is 14 amino acids long.

The chain recombines TRBV5-1 with TRBJ2-5; 8 bases match TRBD1. The CDR3 runs to 13 residues. CDR1 is SGHRS and CDR2 is YFSETQ in the germline V gene. V trimming: 4 bases; J trimming: 5 bases; junction bases outside the gene matches: 4. CDR3 nucleotide sequence: TGCGCCAGCAGCACGACAGGGGAGGAGACCCAGTACTTC. This encodes CASSTTGEETQYF.

The V gene is TRBV4-1, the J gene TRBJ2-1; 14 nucleotides agree with TRBD2. Germline trimming cut 3 bases from V and 3 bases from J; bases unmatched to any gene: 7. The germline CDR1 and CDR2 sequences are MGHRA and YSYEKL. This CDR3 is 18 amino acids long. For the CDR3, the DNA is TGCGCCAGCAGCCAGGTAGGGGGACTAGCGGGAGTCTACAATGAGCAGTTCTTC. Translated, it gives CASSQVGGLAGVYNEQFF.

There are a few counts of this clone. This chain joins TRBV5-8 and TRBJ2-5; the D gene is possibly TRBD2 (6 bases). Germline V gene sequence: CDR1 SGHTS, CDR2 YDEGEE. Trimming took 4 bases from V and 1 from J, leaving 11 bases between them. This CDR3 is built from 14 residues. Here the CDR3 reads CASSPGVRQETQYF. CDR3 bases: TGTGCCAGCAGCCCGGGGGTCCGCCAAGAGACCCAGTACTTC.

The chain couples TRBV14 to TRBJ1-5; D is unresolved. Germline CDR1 reads SGHDN; CDR2 reads FVKESK. V lost 0 bases and J lost 3, with 3 bases in between. The CDR3 totals 13 residues. CDR3 nucleotides: TGTGCCAGCAGCCAAGATCACAATCAGCCCCAGCATTTT. The encoded protein is CASSQDHNQPQHF.

V and J are TRBV7-9 and TRBJ1-4; the D gene is possibly TRBD1 (5 bases). Germline loops: CDR1 SEHNR, CDR2 FQNEAQ (reference sequence). V was pared by 5 bases and J by 10 bases, with 20 bases between. The CDR3 covers 15 residues. The chain's CDR3 is CASSNFLQGGGKLFF. CDR3 bases: TGTGCCAGCAGCAATTTTCTTCAGGGCGGGGGAAAACTGTTTTTT.

This clone was observed once. V usage is TRBV28 and J usage is TRBJ2-7; TRBD2 is a possible D gene (5 bases). Per the germline V gene, CDR1 is MDHEN and CDR2 is SYDVKM. V lost 6 bases and J 3 bases, leaving 21 bases between the germline ends. The CDR3 runs to 16 residues. The CDR3: CASRNRDGIRFYEQYF. The DNA of the CDR3 is TGTGCCAGCAGAAACAGAGACGGGATCCGGTTCTACGAGCAGTACTTC.

Note on this clone: This CDR3 is also generated by other DNA sequences in the sample. Here the CDR3 DNA reads TGTGCCAGCAGTTTAGACAGCTATGGCTACACCTTC. Translated: CASSLDSYGYTF. The J gene is TRBJ1-2, the V gene TRBV28; D possibly corresponds to TRBD1 (5 bases). Germline lookup yields CDR1 MDHEN and CDR2 SYDVKM. The CDR3 covers 12 residues. V was clipped by 2 bases and J by 4 bases, with 5 bases between them.

Worth noting for this clone: This may arise from a read error, as a much more abundant clone is one base away. The gene calls are TRBV6-1 and TRBJ1-5; D not resolved. Germline V lookup: CDR1 MNHNS, CDR2 SASEGT. The CDR3 length is 13 residues. Between the trimmed V and J ends, which lost 2 bases and 3 bases, there was a span of 5 bases. The CDR3 DNA sequence: TGTGCCAGCAGTGAACAGGTCAATCAGCCCCAGCATTTT. It encodes CASSEQVNQPQHF.

V is TRBV24-1 and J is TRBJ2-3, with D possibly matching TRBD2 (7 bases). Per germline, CDR1 KGHDR and CDR2 SFDVKD. The CDR3 has 16 amino acids. Trimming took off 0 bases at V and 6 bases at J, with 15 bases between the two ends. CDR3 in amino acids: CATSDLEGPGGDTQYF. CDR3 DNA: TGTGCCACCAGTGATTTGGAGGGGCCGGGGGGCGATACGCAGTATTTT.

This clone was seen only once. The chain has TRBV9 and TRBJ2-1, with 8 bases matching TRBD1. This CDR3 contains 17 residues. J lost 0 bases, V lost 3 bases, and 8 bases had no gene match. The V gene's germline CDR1 is SGDLS and CDR2 YYNGEE. The CDR3 region is CASSARTGTSSYNEQFF. The CDR3, as DNA: TGTGCCAGCAGCGCGAGGACAGGGACGAGCTCCTACAATGAGCAGTTCTTC.

The chain joins TRBV7-3 to TRBJ2-3; the D gene is possibly TRBD2 (5 bases). Trimming took off 2 bases at V and 4 bases at J, with 13 bases between the two ends. In germline, CDR1 is SGHTA, CDR2 FQGTGA. The CDR3 totals 15 residues. The CDR3 sequence: CASSLAGALSDTQYF. CDR3 nucleotides: TGTGCCAGCAGCTTAGCGGGCGCATTGTCAGATACGCAGTATTTT.

This clone was seen ten or more times. The V gene is TRBV2, the J gene TRBJ2-1, with D possibly being TRBD1 (6 bases). The V end lost 7 bases, the J end lost 7 bases, and 14 bases lay between the germline ends. The germline CDR1 and CDR2 sequences are SNHLY and FYNNEI. CDR3 length: 13 amino acids. In DNA, the CDR3 is TGTGCCAGCATGGTACAGGGTGTTAATGAGCAGTTCTTC. Translating it yields CASMVQGVNEQFF. The entire variable domain, with the rest obtained from reference TRBV2 and TRBJ2-1, is as follows: EPEVTQTPSHQVTQMGQEVILRCVPISNHLYFYWYRQILGQKVEFLVSFYNNEISEKSEIFDDQFSVERPDGSNFTLKIRSTKLEDSAMYFCASMVQGVNEQFFGPGTRLTVL.

The V call is TRBV4-1, the J call TRBJ1-1; TRBD1 aligns across 7 bases. CDR1 and CDR2 from the germline V gene are MGHRA and YSYEKL. Trimming cost V 3 bases and J 4 bases; bases outside gene matches: 2. The CDR3 extends over 13 amino acids. The DNA for the CDR3 is TGCGCCAGCAGCCACGACAGGGTCACTGAAGCTTTCTTT. It yields the protein CASSHDRVTEAFF.

For the CDR3, the DNA is TGCGCCAGCAGCCAAGAAAGGCAGGCTACCTACGAGCAGTACTTC. As protein: CASSQERQATYEQYF. V gene TRBV4-3 combines with J gene TRBJ2-7; D is unresolved. The CDR3 extends over 15 amino acids. Trimming pared 0 bases from V and 2 bases from J, leaving 11 bases between. CDR1 is LGHNA and CDR2 is YSLEER in the germline V gene.